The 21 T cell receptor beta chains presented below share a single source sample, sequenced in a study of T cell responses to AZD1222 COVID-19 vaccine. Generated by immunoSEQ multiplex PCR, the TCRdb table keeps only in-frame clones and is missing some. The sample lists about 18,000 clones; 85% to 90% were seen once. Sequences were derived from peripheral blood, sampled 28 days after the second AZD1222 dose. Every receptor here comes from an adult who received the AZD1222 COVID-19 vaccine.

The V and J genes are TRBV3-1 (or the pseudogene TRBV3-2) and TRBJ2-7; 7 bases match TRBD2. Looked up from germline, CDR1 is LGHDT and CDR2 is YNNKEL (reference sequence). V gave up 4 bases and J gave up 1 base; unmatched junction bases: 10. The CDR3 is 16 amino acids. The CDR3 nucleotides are TGTGCCAGCAGCCTCGGGGGTATTAGCGGGTCCTACGAGCAGTACTTC. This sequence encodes CASSLGGISGSYEQYF.

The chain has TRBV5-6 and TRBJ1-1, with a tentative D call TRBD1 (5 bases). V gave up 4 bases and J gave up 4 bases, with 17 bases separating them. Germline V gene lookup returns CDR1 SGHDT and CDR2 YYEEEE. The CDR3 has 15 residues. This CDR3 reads CASSPGLSYGTEAFF. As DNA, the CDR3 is TGTGCCAGCAGCCCGGGACTGTCGTATGGCACTGAAGCTTTCTTT.

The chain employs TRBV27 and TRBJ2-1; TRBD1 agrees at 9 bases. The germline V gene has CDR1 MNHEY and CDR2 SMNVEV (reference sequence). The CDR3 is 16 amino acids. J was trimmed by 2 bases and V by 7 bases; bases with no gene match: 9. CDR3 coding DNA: TGTGCCAGCAACCCCGGACAGGGGTGGGCCTACAATGAGCAGTTCTTC. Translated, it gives CASNPGQGWAYNEQFF.

In nucleotides, the CDR3 is TGTGCCTGGAGTGTAACAGGGAACTATGGCTACACCTTC. Residues: CAWSVTGNYGYTF. V usage is TRBV30 and J usage is TRBJ1-2; TRBD1 is a possible D gene (6 bases). Germline values: CDR1 GTSNPN, CDR2 SVGIG (reference sequence). The CDR3 contains 13 residues. The V gene lost 0 bases and the J gene lost 2 bases, with 7 bases spanning the gap.

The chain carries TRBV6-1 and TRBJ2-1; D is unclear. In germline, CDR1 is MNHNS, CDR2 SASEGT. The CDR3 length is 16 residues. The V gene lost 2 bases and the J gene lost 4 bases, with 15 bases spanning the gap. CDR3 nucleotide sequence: TGTGCCAGCAGTGAAACGGGCCCTGAGCCTTACAATGAGCAGTTCTTC. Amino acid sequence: CASSETGPEPYNEQFF.

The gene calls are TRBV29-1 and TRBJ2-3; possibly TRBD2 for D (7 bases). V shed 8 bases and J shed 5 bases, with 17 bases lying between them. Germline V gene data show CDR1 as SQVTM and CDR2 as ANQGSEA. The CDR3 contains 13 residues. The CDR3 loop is CSIGEGGGDTQYF. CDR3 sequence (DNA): TGCAGCATCGGGGAGGGAGGGGGAGATACGCAGTATTTT.

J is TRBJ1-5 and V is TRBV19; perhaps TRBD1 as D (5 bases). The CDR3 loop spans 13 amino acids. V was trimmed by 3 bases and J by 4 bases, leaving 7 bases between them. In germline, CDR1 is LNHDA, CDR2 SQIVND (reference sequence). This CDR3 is CASSMWGNQPQHF. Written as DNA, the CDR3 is TGTGCCAGTAGTATGTGGGGGAATCAGCCCCAGCATTTT.

This chain's CDR3 is CASSERSNYGYTF. DNA for the CDR3: TGTGCCAGCAGCGAGAGGTCGAACTATGGCTACACCTTC. This chain links TRBV28 with TRBJ1-2; D unresolved. The CDR3 covers 13 residues. V gave up 6 bases and J gave up 2 bases, with 10 bases separating them. Per germline, CDR1 MDHEN and CDR2 SYDVKM.

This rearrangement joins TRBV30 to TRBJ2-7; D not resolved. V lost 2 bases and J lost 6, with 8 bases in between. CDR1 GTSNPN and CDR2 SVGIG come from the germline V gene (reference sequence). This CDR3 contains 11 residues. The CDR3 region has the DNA TGTGCCTGGAGTATAGGCGGCGAGCAGTACTTC. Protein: CAWSIGGEQYF.

DNA for the CDR3: TGTGCCAGTAGGAAAAGCCCGGGGCTGGAGACCCAGTACTTC. Amino acids: CASRKSPGLETQYF. This sequence joins TRBV19 and TRBJ2-5; tentatively, D is TRBD1 or TRBD2 (5 bases each). CDR3 length equals 14 residues. CDR1 is LNHDA and CDR2 is SQIVND in the germline V gene (reference sequence). V lost 6 bases and J lost 5, with 16 bases in between.

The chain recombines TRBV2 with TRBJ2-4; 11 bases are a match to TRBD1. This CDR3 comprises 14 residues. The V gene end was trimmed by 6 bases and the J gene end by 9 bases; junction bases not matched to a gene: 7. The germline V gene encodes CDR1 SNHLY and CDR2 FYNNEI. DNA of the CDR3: TGTGCCAGCAGCACCTATGGACAGGGGGCCATTCAGTACTTC. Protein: CASSTYGQGAIQYF.

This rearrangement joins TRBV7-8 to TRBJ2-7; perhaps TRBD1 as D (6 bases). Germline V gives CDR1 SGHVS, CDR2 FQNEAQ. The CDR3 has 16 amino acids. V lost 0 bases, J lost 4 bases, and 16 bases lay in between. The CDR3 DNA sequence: TGTGCCAGCAGCTTAGCGGGGGCCAGAAGGGTATACGAGCAGTACTTC. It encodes CASSLAGARRVYEQYF.

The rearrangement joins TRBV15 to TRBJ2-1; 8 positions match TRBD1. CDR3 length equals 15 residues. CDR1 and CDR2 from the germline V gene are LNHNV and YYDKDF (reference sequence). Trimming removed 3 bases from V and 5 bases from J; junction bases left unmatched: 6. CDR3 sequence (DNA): TGTGCCACCAGCAGTTGGACAGGGAGAAACAATGAGCAGTTCTTC. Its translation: CATSSWTGRNNEQFF.

The CDR3 is CASSRTGVGTQYF. Written as DNA, the CDR3 is TGTGCCAGCAGCCGGACAGGGGTGGGGACCCAGTACTTC. This chain connects TRBV7-8 to TRBJ2-5, with 9 bases identical to TRBD1. V lost 5 bases, J lost 7 bases, and 5 bases stayed unmatched. Germline CDR1 reads SGHVS; CDR2 reads FQNEAQ. CDR3 size: 13 residues.

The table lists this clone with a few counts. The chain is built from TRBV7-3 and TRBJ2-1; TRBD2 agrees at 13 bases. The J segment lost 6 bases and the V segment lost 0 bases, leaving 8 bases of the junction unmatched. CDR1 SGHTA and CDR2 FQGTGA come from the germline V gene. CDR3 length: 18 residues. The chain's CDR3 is CASSLTTTGTSGTNEQFF. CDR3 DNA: TGTGCCAGCAGCTTAACGACAACCGGGACTAGCGGGACCAATGAGCAGTTCTTC.

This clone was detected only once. The CDR3 coding sequence is TGTGTCAGAAGCCCACAACTTCGGGGGGAGGTCAATGAGCAGTTCTTC. Translated: CVRSPQLRGEVNEQFF. The gene calls are TRBV7-5 and TRBJ2-1; the table calls TRBD2, which could not be checked here. TRBV7-5 is noted as a pseudogene. The CDR3 consists of 16 residues.

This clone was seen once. Here the CDR3 DNA reads TGTGCCAGCAGCCAAGATGGGGGGAGAGCCGTGACCCAGTACTTC. Its protein is CASSQDGGRAVTQYF. J is TRBJ2-5 and V is TRBV4-2; perhaps TRBD2 as D (6 bases). Germline values: CDR1 LGHNA, CDR2 YNFKEQ. CDR3 length: 15 amino acids. The V end lost 0 bases, the J end lost 7 bases, and 15 bases lay between the germline ends.

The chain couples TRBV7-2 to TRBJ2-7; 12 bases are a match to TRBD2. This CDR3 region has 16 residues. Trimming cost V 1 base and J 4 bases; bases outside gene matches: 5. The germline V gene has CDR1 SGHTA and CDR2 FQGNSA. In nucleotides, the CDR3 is TGTGCCAGCAGCTTAGGAGGGGGACTAGCGGGTTACGAGCAGTACTTC. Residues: CASSLGGGLAGYEQYF. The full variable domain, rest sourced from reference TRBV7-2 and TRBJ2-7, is GAGVSQSPSNKVTEKGKDVELRCDPISGHTALYWYRQSLGQGLEFLIYFQGNSAPDKSGLPSDRFSAERTGGSVSTLTIQRTQQEDSAVYLCASSLGGGLAGYEQYFGPGTRLTVT.

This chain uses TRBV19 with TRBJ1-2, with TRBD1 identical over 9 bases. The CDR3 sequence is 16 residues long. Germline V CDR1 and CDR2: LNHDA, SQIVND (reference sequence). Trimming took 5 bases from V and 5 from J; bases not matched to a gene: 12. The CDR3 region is CASSPPQGTGSYGYTF. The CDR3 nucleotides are TGTGCCAGTAGTCCTCCCCAAGGGACAGGGTCGTATGGCTACACCTTC.

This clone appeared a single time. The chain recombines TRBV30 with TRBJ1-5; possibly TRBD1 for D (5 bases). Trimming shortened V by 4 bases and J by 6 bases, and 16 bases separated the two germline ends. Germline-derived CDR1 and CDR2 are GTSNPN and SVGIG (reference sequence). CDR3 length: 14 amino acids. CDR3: CAWNAGQAAQPQHF. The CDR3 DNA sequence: TGTGCCTGGAATGCAGGGCAAGCTGCTCAGCCCCAGCATTTT. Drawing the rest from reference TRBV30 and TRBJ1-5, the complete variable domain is SQTIHQWPATLVQPVGSPLSLECTVEGTSNPNLYWYRQAAGRGLQLLFYSVGIGQISSEVPQNLSASRPQDRQFILSSKKLLLSDSGFYLCAWNAGQAAQPQHFGDGTRLSIL.

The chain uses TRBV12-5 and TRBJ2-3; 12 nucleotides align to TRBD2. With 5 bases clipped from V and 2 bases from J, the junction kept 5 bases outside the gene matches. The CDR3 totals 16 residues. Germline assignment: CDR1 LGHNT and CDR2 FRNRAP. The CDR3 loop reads CASGRRLAGDTDTQYF. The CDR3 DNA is TGTGCTAGTGGTCGGCGACTAGCGGGGGACACAGATACGCAGTATTTT.